Sequencing of this TCR beta chain was carried out in a study of blood T cell repertoires in COVID-19. Germline loops: CDR1 LNHDA, CDR2 SQIVND (reference sequence). CDR3 length: 15 residues. Unmatched junction bases numbered 5, after V lost 6 bases and J lost 1 base. TCRdb's copy holds only in-frame clones and misses some; the assay was immunoSEQ multiplex PCR. The sample lists about 220,000 clones, about 83% occurring once. This sequence originates from a woman in her forties who had recovered from COVID-19. Sequencing input: PBMCs or T cells enriched from blood (not recorded which). J is TRBJ2-7 and V is TRBV19, with 11 bases that match TRBD2. CDR3 residues: CASSITSGRSYEQYF. The CDR3 DNA is TGTGCCAGTAGCATAACTAGCGGGAGATCCTACGAGCAGTACTTC.